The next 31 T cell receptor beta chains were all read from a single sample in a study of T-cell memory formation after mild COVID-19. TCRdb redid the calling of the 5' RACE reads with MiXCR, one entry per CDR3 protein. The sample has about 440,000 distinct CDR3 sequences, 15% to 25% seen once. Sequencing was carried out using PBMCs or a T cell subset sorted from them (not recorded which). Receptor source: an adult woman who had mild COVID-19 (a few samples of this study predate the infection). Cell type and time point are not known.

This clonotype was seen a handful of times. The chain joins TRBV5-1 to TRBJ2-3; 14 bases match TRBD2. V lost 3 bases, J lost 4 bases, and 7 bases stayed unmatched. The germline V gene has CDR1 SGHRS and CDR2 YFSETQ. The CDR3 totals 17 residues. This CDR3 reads CASSYRLAGGSADTQYF. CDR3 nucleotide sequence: TGCGCCAGCAGCTATAGACTAGCGGGGGGGAGCGCAGATACGCAGTATTTT.

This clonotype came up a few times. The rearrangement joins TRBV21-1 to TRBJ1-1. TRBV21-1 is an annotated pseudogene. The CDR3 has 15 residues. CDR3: CASSAGGGWNTEAFF. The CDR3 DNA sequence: TGTGCCAGCAGCGCCGGGGGGGGTTGGAACACTGAAGCTTTCTTT.

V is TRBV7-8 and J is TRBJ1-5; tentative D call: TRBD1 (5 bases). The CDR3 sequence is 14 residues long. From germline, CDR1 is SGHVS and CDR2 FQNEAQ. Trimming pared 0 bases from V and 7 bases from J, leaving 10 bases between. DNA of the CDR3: TGTGCCAGCAGCTTAGCATTGGGGGGACAGCCCCAGCATTTT. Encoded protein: CASSLALGGQPQHF.

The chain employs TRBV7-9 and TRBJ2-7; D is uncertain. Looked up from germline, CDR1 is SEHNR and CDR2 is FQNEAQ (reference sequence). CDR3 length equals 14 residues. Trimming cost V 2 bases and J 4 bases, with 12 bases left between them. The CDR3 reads CASSLSGRKYEQYF. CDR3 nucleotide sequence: TGTGCCAGCAGCTTATCCGGAAGGAAGTACGAGCAGTACTTC.

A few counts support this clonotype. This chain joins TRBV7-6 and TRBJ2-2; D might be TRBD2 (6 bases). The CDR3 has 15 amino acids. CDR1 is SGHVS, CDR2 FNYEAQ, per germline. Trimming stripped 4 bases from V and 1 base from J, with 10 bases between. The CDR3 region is CASSSGDWNTGELFF. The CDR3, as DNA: TGTGCCAGCAGCTCCGGGGACTGGAACACCGGGGAGCTGTTTTTT.

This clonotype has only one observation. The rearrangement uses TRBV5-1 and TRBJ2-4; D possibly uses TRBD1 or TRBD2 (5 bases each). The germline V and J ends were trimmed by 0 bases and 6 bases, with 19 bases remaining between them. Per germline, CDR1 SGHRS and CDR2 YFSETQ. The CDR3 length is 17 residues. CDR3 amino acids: CASSLDRPGRWGNIQYF. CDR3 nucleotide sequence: TGCGCCAGCAGCTTGGACAGGCCGGGACGTTGGGGAAACATTCAGTACTTC.

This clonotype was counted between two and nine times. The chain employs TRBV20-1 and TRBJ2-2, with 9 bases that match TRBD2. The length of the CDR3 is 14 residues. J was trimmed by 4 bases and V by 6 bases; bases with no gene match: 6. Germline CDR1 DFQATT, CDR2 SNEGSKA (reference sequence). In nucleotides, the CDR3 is TGCAGTGCCGTAGCGGGAGCCGGCACCGGGGAGCTGTTTTTT. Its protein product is CSAVAGAGTGELFF.

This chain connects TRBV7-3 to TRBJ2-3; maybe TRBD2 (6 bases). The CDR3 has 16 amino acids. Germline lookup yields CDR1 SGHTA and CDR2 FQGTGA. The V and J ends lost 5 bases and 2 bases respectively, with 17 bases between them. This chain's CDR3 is CASSHFRGGDTDTQYF. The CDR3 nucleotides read TGTGCCAGCAGCCACTTCCGCGGCGGGGACACAGATACGCAGTATTTT. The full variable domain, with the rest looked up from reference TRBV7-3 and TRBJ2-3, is GAGVSQTPSNKVTEKGKYVELRCDPISGHTALYWYRQSLGQGPEFLIYFQGTGAADDSGLPNDRFFAVRPEGSVSTLKIQRTERGDSAVYLCASSHFRGGDTDTQYFGPGTRLTVL.

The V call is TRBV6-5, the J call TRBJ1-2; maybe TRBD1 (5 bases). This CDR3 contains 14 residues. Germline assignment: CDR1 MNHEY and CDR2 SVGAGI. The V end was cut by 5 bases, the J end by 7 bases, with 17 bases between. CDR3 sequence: CASSPIRAGGGYTF. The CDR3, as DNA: TGTGCCAGCAGTCCCATCCGGGCTGGGGGTGGCTACACCTTC.

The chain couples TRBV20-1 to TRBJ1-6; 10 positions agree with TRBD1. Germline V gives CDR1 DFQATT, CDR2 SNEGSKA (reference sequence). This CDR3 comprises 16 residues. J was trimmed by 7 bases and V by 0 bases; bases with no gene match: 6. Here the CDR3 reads CSARDLRQGANSPLHF. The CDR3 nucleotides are TGCAGTGCTAGAGATCTAAGACAGGGGGCGAATTCACCCCTCCACTTT.

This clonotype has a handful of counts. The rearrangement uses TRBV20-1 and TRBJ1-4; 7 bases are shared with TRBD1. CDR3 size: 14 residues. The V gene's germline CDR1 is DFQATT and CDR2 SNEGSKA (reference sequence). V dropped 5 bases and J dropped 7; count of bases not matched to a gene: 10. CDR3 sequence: CSAWDRGKGEKLFF. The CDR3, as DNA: TGCAGTGCTTGGGACAGAGGGAAGGGTGAAAAACTGTTTTTT.

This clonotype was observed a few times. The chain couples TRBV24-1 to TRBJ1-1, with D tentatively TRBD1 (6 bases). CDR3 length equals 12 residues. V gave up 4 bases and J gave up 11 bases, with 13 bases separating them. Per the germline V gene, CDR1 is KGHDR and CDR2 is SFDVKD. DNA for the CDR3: TGTGCCACCAGTGAGTTGGGGGGCTTGGCTTTCTTT. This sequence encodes CATSELGGLAFF.

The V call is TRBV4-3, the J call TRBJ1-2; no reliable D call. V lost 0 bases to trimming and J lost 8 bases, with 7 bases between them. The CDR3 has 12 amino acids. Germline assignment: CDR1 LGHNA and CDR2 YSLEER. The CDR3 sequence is CASSQDRRGYTF. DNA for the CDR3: TGCGCCAGCAGCCAAGATCGAAGGGGCTACACCTTC.

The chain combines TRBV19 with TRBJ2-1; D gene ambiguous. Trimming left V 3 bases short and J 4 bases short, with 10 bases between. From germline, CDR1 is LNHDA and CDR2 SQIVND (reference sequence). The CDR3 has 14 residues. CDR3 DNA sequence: TGTGCCAGTAGTATGGGGTACAAATACAATGAGCAGTTCTTC. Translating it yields CASSMGYKYNEQFF. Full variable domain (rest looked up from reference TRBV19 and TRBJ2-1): DGGITQSPKYLFRKEGQNVTLSCEQNLNHDAMYWYRQDPGQGLRLIYYSQIVNDFQKGDIAEGYSVSREKKESFPLTVTSAQKNPTAFYLCASSMGYKYNEQFFGPGTRLTVL.

The CDR3 loop is CSARGTSGVFKETQYF. CDR3 nucleotide sequence: TGCAGTGCTAGAGGAACTAGCGGGGTGTTTAAAGAGACCCAGTACTTC. The chain joins TRBV20-1 to TRBJ2-5; TRBD2 agrees at 10 bases. The junction had 8 bases not matched to a gene; V was cut back by 1 base and J by 3 bases. This CDR3 comprises 16 residues. CDR1 is DFQATT and CDR2 is SNEGSKA in the germline V gene (reference sequence).

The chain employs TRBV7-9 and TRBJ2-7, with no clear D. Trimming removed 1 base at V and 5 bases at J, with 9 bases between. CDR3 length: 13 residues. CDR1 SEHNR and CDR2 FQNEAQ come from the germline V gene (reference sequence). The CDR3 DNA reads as TGTGCCAGCAGCTTAGGCGCGATCAACGAGCAGTACTTC. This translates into CASSLGAINEQYF.

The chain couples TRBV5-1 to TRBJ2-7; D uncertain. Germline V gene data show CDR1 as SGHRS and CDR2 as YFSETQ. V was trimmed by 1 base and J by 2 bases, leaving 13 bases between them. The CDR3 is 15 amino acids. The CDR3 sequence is CASSLTHGWTYEQYF. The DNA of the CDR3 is TGCGCCAGCAGCTTGACCCATGGGTGGACCTACGAGCAGTACTTC.

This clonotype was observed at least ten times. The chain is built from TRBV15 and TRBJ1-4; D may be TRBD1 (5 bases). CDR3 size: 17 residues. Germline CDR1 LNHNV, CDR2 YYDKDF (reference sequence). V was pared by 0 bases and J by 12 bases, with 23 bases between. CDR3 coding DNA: TGTGCCACCAGCAGAGATCCCGGGACGGCGGCTATGGGAGAACTGTTTTTT. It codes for CATSRDPGTAAMGELFF.

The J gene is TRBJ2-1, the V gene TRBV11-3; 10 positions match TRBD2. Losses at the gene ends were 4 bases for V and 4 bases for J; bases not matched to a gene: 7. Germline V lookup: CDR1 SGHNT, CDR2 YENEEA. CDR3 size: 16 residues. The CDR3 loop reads CASSSPGLATYNEQFF. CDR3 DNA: TGTGCCAGCAGCTCCCCGGGACTAGCGACTTACAATGAGCAGTTCTTC.

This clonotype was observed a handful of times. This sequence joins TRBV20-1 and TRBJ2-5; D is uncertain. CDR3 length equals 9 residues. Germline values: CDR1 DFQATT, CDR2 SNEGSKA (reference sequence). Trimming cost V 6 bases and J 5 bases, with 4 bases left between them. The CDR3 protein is CSAEETQYF. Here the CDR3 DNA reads TGCAGTGCAGAGGAGACCCAGTACTTC.

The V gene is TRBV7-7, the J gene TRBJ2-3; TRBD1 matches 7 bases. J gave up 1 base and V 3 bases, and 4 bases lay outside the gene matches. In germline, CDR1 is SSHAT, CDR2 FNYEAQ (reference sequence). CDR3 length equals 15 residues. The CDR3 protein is CASSFTTGRTDTQYF. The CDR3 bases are TGTGCCAGCAGCTTCACGACAGGGCGCACAGATACGCAGTATTTT. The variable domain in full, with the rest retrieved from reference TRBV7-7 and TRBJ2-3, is GAGVSQSPRYKVTKRGQDVTLRCDPISSHATLYWYQQALGQGPEFLTYFNYEAQPDKSGLPSDRFSAERPEGSISTLTIQRTEQRDSAMYRCASSFTTGRTDTQYFGPGTRLTVL.

This chain's CDR3 is CASRKGIEAFF. The CDR3 nucleotides read TGTGCCAGCCGGAAGGGGATTGAAGCTTTCTTT. The chain is built from TRBV6-6 and TRBJ1-1; maybe TRBD1 (5 bases). V was clipped by 8 bases and J by 7 bases, with 11 bases between them. Germline assignment: CDR1 MNHNY and CDR2 SVGAGI (reference sequence). There are 11 residues in the CDR3.

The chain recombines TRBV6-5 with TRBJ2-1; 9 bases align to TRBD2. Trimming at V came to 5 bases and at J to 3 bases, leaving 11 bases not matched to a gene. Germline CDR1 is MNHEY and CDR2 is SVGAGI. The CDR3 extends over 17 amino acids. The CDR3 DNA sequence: TGTGCCAGCAGTCCGAGGAGTAGCGGGAGTATCTACAATGAGCAGTTCTTC. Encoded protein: CASSPRSSGSIYNEQFF.

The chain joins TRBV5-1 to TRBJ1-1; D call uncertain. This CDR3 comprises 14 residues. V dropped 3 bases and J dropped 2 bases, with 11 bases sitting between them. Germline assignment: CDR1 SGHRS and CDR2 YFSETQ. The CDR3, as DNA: TGCGCCAGCAGCTCCCGTATGACAAACACTGAAGCTTTCTTT. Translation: CASSSRMTNTEAFF. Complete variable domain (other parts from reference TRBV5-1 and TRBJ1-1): KAGVTQTPRYLIKTRGQQVTLSCSPISGHRSVSWYQQTPGQGLQFLFEYFSETQRNKGNFPGRFSGRQFSNSRSEMNVSTLELGDSALYLCASSSRMTNTEAFFGQGTRLTVV.

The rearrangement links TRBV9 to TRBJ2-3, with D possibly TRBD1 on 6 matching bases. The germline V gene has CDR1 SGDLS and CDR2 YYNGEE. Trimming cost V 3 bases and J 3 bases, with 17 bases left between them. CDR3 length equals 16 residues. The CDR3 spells CASSEQGWQGTDTQYF. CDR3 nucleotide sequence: TGTGCCAGCAGCGAACAGGGCTGGCAGGGGACAGATACGCAGTATTTT.

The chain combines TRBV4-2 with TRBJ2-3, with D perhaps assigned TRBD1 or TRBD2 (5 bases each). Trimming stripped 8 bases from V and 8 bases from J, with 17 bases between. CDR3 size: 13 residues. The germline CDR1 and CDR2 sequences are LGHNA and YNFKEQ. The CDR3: CASRDEGLGTQYF. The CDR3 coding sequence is TGTGCCAGCCGCGACGAGGGGTTGGGTACGCAGTATTTT.

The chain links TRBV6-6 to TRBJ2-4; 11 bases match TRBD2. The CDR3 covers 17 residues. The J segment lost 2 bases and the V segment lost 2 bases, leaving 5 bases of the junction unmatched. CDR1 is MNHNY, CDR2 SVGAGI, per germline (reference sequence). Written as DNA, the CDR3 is TGTGCCAGCAGTTACCAACTAGCGGGAGCAACCAAAAACATTCAGTACTTC. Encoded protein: CASSYQLAGATKNIQYF.

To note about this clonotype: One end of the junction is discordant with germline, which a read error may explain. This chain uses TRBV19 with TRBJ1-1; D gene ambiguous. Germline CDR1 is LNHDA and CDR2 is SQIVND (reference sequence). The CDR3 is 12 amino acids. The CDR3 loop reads CASSIGSTEASF. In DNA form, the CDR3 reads TGTGCCAGTAGTATCGGGAGCACTGAAGCTTCCTTT.

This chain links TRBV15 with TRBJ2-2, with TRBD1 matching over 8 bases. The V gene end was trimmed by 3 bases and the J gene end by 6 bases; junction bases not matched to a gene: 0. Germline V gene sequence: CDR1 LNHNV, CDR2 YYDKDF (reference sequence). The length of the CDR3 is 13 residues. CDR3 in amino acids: CATSRTGAGELFF. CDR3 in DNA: TGTGCCACCAGCAGGACAGGGGCCGGGGAGCTGTTTTTT.

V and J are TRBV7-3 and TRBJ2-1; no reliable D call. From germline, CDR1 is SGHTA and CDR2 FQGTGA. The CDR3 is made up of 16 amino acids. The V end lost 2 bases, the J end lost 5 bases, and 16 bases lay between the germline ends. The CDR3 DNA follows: TGTGCCAGCAGCTTAGGTCCTAGAGGAGTGAACAATGAGCAGTTCTTC. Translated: CASSLGPRGVNNEQFF.

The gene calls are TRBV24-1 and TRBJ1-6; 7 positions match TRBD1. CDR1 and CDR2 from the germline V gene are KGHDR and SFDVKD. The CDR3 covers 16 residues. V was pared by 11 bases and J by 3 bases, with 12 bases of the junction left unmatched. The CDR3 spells CARNYRGSVYNSPLHF. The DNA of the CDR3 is TGTGCCAGGAACTACAGGGGCTCGGTCTATAATTCACCCCTCCACTTT.